This T cell receptor (beta chain) was profiled in a study of T cells in Graves' hyperthyroidism and ophthalmopathy. Over 18 months, lack of ophthalmopathy progression marked Graves' hyperthyroidism as stable. PBMCs were sourced from more than 7.5 ml fresh peripheral blood. The source material, RNA transcripts, was used to amplify TCR beta CDR3 regions. Carried out on the TCR CDR3, a first-round RT-PCR used the HTBI primer set. In TCRdb, the multiplex PCR reads were re-called with MiXCR into one record per CDR3 protein. The repertoire holds 750,000 to 900,000 distinct CDR3 sequences, over 35% seen once, with 8.9% in the top ten. As concerns this clonotype: Its antigen is unidentified.

CDR3 size: 11 residues. Trimming left V 4 bases short and J 8 bases short, with 5 bases between. CDR1 and CDR2 from the germline V gene are MNHEY and SMNVEV (reference sequence). Points from the study as a whole: Blood also showed most of the thyroid clonotypes that were expanded above 0.001.

The sequence was obtained from a man younger than 35 with Graves' hyperthyroidism. This chain uses TRBV27 with TRBJ2-2, with D possibly being TRBD1 (5 bases). Sequencing input: blood. The CDR3, as DNA: TGTGCCAGCAGTTCAGGGGGGGAGCTGTTTTTT. Amino acids: CASSSGGELFF.